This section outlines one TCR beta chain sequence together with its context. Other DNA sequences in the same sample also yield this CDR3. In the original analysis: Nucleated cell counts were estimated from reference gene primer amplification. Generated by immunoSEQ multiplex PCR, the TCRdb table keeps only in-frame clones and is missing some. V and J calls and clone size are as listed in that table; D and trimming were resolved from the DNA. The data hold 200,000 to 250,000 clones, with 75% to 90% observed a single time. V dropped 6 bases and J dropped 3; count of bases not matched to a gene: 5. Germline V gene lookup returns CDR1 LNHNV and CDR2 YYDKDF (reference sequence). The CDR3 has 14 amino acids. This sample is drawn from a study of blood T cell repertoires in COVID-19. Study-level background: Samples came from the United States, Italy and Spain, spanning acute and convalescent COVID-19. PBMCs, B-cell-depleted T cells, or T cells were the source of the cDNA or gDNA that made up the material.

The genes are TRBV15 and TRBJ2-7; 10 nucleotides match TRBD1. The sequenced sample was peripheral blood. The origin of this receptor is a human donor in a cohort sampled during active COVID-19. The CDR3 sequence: CATSRTGGFYEQYF. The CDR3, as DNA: TGTGCCACCAGTCGGACAGGGGGATTCTACGAGCAGTACTTC.